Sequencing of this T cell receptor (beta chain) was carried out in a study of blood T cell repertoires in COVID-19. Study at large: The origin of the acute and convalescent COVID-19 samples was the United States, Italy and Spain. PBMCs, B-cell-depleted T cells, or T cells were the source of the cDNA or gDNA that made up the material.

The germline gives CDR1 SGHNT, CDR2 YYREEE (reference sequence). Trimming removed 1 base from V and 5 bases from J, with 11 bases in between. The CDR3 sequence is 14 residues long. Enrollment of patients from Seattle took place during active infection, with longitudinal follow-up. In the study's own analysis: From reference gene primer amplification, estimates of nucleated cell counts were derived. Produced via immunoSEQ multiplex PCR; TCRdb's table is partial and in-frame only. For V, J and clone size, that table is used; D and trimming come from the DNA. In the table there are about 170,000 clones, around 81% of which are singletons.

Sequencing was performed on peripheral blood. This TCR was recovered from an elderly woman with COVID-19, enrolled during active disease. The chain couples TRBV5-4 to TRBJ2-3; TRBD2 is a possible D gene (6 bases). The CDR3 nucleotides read TGTGCCAGCAGCTTGTGGGGGGAACGAGATACGCAGTATTTT. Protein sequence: CASSLWGERDTQYF.